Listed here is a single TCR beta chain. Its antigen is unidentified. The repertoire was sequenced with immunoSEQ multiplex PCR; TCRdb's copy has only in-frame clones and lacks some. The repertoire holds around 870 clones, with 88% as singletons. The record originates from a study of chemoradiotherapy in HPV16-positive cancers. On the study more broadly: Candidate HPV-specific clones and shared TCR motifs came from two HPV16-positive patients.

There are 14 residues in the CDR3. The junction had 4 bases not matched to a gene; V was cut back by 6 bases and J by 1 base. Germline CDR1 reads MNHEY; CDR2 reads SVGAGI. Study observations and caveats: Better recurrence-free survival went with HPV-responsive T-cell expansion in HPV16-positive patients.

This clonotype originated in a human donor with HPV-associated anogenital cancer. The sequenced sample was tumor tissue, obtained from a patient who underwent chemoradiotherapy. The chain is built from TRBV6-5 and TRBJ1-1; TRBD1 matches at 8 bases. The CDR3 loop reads CASSKTGENTEAFF. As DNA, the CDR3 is TGTGCCAGCAGCAAGACAGGGGAGAACACTGAAGCTTTCTTT.